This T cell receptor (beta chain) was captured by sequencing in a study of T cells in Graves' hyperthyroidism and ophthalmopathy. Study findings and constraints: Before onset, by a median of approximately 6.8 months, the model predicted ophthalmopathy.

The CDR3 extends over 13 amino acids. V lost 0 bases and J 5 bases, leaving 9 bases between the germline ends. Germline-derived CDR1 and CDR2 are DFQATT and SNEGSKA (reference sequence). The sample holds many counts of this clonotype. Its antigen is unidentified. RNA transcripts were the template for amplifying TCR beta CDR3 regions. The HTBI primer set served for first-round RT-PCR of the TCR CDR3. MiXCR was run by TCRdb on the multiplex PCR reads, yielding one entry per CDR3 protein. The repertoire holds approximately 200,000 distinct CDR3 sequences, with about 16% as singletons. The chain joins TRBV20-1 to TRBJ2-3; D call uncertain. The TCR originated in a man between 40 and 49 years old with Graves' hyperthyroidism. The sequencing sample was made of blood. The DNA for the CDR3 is TGCAGTGCTAGAGAGATCTTGGGAGATACGCAGTATTTT. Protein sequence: CSAREILGDTQYF.